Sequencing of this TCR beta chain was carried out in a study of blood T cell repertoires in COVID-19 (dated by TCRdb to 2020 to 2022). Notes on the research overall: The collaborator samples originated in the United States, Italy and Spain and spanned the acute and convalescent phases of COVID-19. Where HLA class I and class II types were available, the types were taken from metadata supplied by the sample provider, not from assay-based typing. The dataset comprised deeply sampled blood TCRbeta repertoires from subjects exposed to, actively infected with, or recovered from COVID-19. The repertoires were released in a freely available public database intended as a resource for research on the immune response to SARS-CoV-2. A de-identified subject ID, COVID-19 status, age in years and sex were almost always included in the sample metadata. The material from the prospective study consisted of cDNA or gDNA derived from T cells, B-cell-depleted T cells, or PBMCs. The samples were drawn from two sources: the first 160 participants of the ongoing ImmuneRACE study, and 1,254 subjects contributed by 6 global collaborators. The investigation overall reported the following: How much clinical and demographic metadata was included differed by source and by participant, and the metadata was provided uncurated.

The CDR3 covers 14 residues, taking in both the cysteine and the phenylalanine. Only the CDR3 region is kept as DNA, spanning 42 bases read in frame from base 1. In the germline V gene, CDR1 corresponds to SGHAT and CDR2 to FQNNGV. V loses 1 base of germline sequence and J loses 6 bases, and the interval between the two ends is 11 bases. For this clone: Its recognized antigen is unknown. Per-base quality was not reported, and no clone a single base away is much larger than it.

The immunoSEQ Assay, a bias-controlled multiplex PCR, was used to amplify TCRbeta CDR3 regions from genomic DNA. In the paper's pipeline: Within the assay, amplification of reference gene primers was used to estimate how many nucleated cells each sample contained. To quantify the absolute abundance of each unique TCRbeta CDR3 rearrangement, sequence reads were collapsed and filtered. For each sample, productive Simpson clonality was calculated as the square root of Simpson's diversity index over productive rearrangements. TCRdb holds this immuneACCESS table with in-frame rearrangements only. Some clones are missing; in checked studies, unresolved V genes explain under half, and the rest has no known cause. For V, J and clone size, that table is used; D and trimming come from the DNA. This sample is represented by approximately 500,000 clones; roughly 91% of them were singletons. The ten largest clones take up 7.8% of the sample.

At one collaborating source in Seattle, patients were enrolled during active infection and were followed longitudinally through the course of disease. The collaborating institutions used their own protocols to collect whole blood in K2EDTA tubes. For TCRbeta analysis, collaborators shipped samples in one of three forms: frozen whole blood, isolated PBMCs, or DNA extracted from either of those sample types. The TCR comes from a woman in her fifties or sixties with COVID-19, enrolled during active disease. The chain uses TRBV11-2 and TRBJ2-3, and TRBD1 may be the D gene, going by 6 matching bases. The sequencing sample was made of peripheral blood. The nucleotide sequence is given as TGTGCCAGCAGCTTAGGACAGGCGCCGGATACGCAGTATTTT. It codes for CASSLGQAPDTQYF.